Below, 24 T cell receptor beta chains from the same sample are listed, as sequenced in a study of blood T cell repertoires in COVID-19. TCRdb's table, derived via immunoSEQ multiplex PCR, lists solely in-frame clones and lacks some. The table lists 95,000 to 150,000 clones, 85% of them singletons. The sequenced material came from peripheral blood. Receptor source: a woman of 80 years or more with acute or convalescent COVID-19.

V and J are TRBV29-1 and TRBJ1-1, with D possibly TRBD1 on 5 matching bases. The CDR3 is 12 amino acids. Germline lookup yields CDR1 SQVTM and CDR2 ANQGSEA. V dropped 7 bases and J dropped 2 bases, with 11 bases sitting between them. Written as DNA, the CDR3 is TGCAGCGGGCACAGGACAAACACTGAAGCTTTCTTT. Translation gives CSGHRTNTEAFF.

The chain links TRBV3-1 (or the pseudogene TRBV3-2) to TRBJ1-5, with D perhaps TRBD1 (6 bases). Deletions cut 5 bases from V and 4 bases from J, with 36 bases between. The CDR3 runs 22 residues. Germline V lookup: CDR1 LGHDT, CDR2 YNNKEL (reference sequence). CDR3: CASSAGFSGAGGASICNQPQHF. CDR3 sequence (DNA): TGTGCCAGCAGCGCCGGTTTCTCTGGTGCGGGGGGGGCTAGTATTTGTAATCAGCCCCAGCATTTT.

This chain links TRBV19 with TRBJ1-5; 9 nucleotides align to TRBD1. Germline CDR1 is LNHDA and CDR2 is SQIVND (reference sequence). This CDR3 has 13 residues. V lost 9 bases and J lost 4; bases outside the gene matches: 4. CDR3 residues: CASGTGLNQPQHF. The CDR3 coding sequence is TGTGCCAGCGGGACAGGGCTTAATCAGCCCCAGCATTTT.

The chain combines TRBV6-2 or TRBV6-3 with TRBJ1-1; D is uncertain. Germline V gene data show CDR1 as MNHEY and CDR2 as SVGEGT. The CDR3 extends over 13 amino acids. The V and J ends lost 6 bases and 4 bases respectively, with 12 bases between them. In nucleotides, the CDR3 is TGTGCCAGCAGCCCCCGACCGGGCACTGAAGCTTTCTTT. This sequence encodes CASSPRPGTEAFF.

This clone occurred once. V usage is TRBV28 and J usage is TRBJ1-6; D unresolved. The CDR3 is 15 amino acids. Trimming cost V 3 bases and J 9 bases, with 15 bases left between them. Looked up from germline, CDR1 is MDHEN and CDR2 is SYDVKM. The CDR3 DNA reads as TGTGCCAGCAGTTTTGTCACTTCTCTCGGTTCACCCCTCCACTTT. It translates to CASSFVTSLGSPLHF.

The gene calls are TRBV19 and TRBJ2-1; 9 bases are shared with TRBD1. V lost 6 bases, J lost 4 bases, and 10 bases stayed unmatched. Germline CDR1 LNHDA, CDR2 SQIVND (reference sequence). The length of the CDR3 is 16 residues. The CDR3 DNA reads as TGTGCCAGTAGAGCGATCACCGGGACAGGGTACAATGAGCAGTTCTTC. Encoded protein: CASRAITGTGYNEQFF.

This clone appeared once. The chain is built from TRBV10-3 and TRBJ2-3; tentative D call: TRBD2 (6 bases). The CDR3 length is 14 residues. V was clipped by 10 bases and J by 3 bases, with 17 bases between them. Germline lookup yields CDR1 ENHRY and CDR2 SYGVKD. In nucleotides, the CDR3 is TGTGCCACCCAAGCCGGGACTGTGACAGATACGCAGTATTTT. Translating gives CATQAGTVTDTQYF.

The chain couples TRBV9 to TRBJ1-1, with TRBD1 matching 8 bases. The CDR3 contains 12 residues. The germline gives CDR1 SGDLS, CDR2 YYNGEE. Trimming at V came to 4 bases and at J to 8 bases, leaving 4 bases not matched to a gene. CDR3 in amino acids: CASSSRDREAFF. Here the CDR3 DNA reads TGTGCCAGCAGCTCGAGGGACAGGGAAGCTTTCTTT.

This clone showed up just once. Here the CDR3 reads CASRRGQGTYEQYF. Written as DNA, the CDR3 is TGTGCCAGCCGCAGGGGACAGGGCACCTACGAGCAGTACTTC. The chain has TRBV27 and TRBJ2-7, with 9 bases aligning to TRBD1. The J segment lost 2 bases and the V segment lost 8 bases, leaving 7 bases of the junction unmatched. The germline gives CDR1 MNHEY, CDR2 SMNVEV (reference sequence). This CDR3 is built from 14 residues.

This clone was counted only a few times. The chain combines TRBV7-9 with TRBJ1-1; 7 positions match TRBD1. Germline CDR1 SEHNR, CDR2 FQNEAQ (reference sequence). The CDR3 length is 15 residues. V shed 4 bases, J shed 4 bases, and the junction held 9 bases outside the gene matches. CDR3 nucleotides: TGTGCCAGCAGCTACGTTAGGGGGCCTGTCACTGAAGCTTTCTTT. This gives the protein CASSYVRGPVTEAFF.

The chain uses TRBV24-1 and TRBJ1-2, with D unresolved. This CDR3 region has 12 residues. Germline V lookup: CDR1 KGHDR, CDR2 SFDVKD. V gave up 6 bases and J gave up 2 bases, with 6 bases separating them. In DNA form, the CDR3 reads TGTGCCACCAGTACGGGGAACTATGGCTACACCTTC. Its protein product is CATSTGNYGYTF.

J is TRBJ1-4 and V is TRBV7-9; the match to TRBD1 covers 7 bases. Germline V gene lookup returns CDR1 SEHNR and CDR2 FQNEAQ (reference sequence). The CDR3 is made up of 14 amino acids. With 5 bases clipped from V and 2 bases from J, the junction kept 2 bases outside the gene matches. DNA of the CDR3: TGTGCCAGCAGCGAGACAGGGACTAATGAAAAACTGTTTTTT. It encodes CASSETGTNEKLFF.

The chain has TRBV5-1 and TRBJ2-5; no firm D call. V lost 0 bases and J lost 4, with 13 bases in between. This CDR3 comprises 15 residues. Looked up from germline, CDR1 is SGHRS and CDR2 is YFSETQ. The CDR3 loop is CASSLAGTGGETQYF. DNA for the CDR3: TGCGCCAGCAGCTTGGCCGGTACGGGTGGAGAGACCCAGTACTTC.

The J gene is TRBJ1-1, the V gene TRBV7-9, with TRBD1 as a possible D gene (5 bases). The CDR3 is 13 amino acids. Germline V lookup: CDR1 SEHNR, CDR2 FQNEAQ (reference sequence). V lost 2 bases, J lost 6 bases, and 10 bases lay in between. CDR3 sequence (DNA): TGTGCCAGCAGCTTACGGCAGGGCTCTGAAGCTTTCTTT. This sequence encodes CASSLRQGSEAFF.

The chain links TRBV2 to TRBJ1-2; no clear D. Germline V gene data show CDR1 as SNHLY and CDR2 as FYNNEI. The V gene lost 5 bases and the J gene lost 8 bases, with 12 bases spanning the gap. The CDR3 contains 12 residues. The CDR3 loop is CASSTGTKGYTF. CDR3 in DNA: TGTGCCAGCAGTACGGGAACCAAGGGCTACACCTTC.

This clone showed up just once. The rearrangement joins TRBV18 to TRBJ2-6; D is possibly TRBD2 (6 bases). The CDR3 sequence is 17 residues long. Germline V lookup: CDR1 KGHSH, CDR2 LQKENI. Deletions cut 6 bases from V and 0 bases from J, with 15 bases between. CDR3 coding DNA: TGTGCCAGCTCCCCAAGAGGAGGGAGCTCTGGGGCCAACGTCCTGACTTTC. It codes for CASSPRGGSSGANVLTF.

This chain uses TRBV10-3 with TRBJ1-1; TRBD1 matches at 8 bases. The V gene's germline CDR1 is ENHRY and CDR2 SYGVKD. The CDR3 is 13 residues long. J lost 0 bases, V lost 10 bases, and 4 bases had no gene match. CDR3 DNA sequence: TGTGCCAAAAGACAGGGGTTGAACACTGAAGCTTTCTTT. This encodes CAKRQGLNTEAFF.

The chain carries TRBV5-6 and TRBJ1-5; D might be TRBD1 (5 bases). V was trimmed by 0 bases and J by 5 bases, leaving 12 bases between them. The germline V gene has CDR1 SGHDT and CDR2 YYEEEE. The CDR3 consists of 15 residues. DNA for the CDR3: TGTGCCAGCAGCTTGGCCGGGAGGGGCGATCAGCCCCAGCATTTT. Its protein is CASSLAGRGDQPQHF.

The chain has TRBV29-1 and TRBJ1-2, with D perhaps matching TRBD1 (6 bases). Germline CDR1 is SQVTM and CDR2 is ANQGSEA. V lost 1 base and J 7 bases, leaving 28 bases between the germline ends. The CDR3 consists of 18 residues. DNA of the CDR3: TGCAGCGTTGAAGTTTTTAATGGAGGTTCAGGGGCCCGGACTGGCTACACCTTC. Translating gives CSVEVFNGGSGARTGYTF.

The V gene is TRBV10-3, the J gene TRBJ1-4; no reliable D call. CDR3 length: 14 residues. Trimming stripped 4 bases from V and 6 bases from J, with 12 bases between. The germline V gene has CDR1 ENHRY and CDR2 SYGVKD. CDR3: CAISGEGGYEKLFF. The CDR3 coding sequence is TGTGCCATCAGTGGAGAGGGTGGCTATGAAAAACTGTTTTTT.

The chain links TRBV28 to TRBJ1-2; a possible D gene is TRBD1 (5 bases). V was shortened by 3 bases and J by 0 bases, with 8 bases between the two germline ends. CDR3 length equals 14 residues. CDR1 is MDHEN, CDR2 SYDVKM, per germline. DNA for the CDR3: TGTGCCAGCAGTTTCTCGACAGCTAACTATGGCTACACCTTC. Amino acid sequence: CASSFSTANYGYTF.

The chain uses TRBV19 and TRBJ1-2, with 7 bases aligning to TRBD1. V shed 4 bases, J shed 5 bases, and the junction held 7 bases outside the gene matches. CDR3 size: 14 residues. Germline V lookup: CDR1 LNHDA, CDR2 SQIVND (reference sequence). CDR3 nucleotides: TGTGCCAGTAGTAGACGGGGACAGCTATATGGCTACACCTTC. Amino acids: CASSRRGQLYGYTF.

This clone was counted a single time. The chain combines TRBV6-5 with TRBJ2-1, with 9 positions matching TRBD1. V shed 6 bases and J 3 bases; nucleotides not matched to a gene: 6. Germline V gene sequence: CDR1 MNHEY, CDR2 SVGAGI. CDR3 length equals 15 residues. CDR3 coding DNA: TGTGCCAGCAGGCCGGGGGACAGGGACTACAATGAGCAGTTCTTC. Protein sequence: CASRPGDRDYNEQFF.

This chain uses TRBV5-1 with TRBJ1-2; D remains ambiguous. With 5 bases removed from V and 4 bases from J, the gap between germline ends came to 12 bases. The V gene's germline CDR1 is SGHRS and CDR2 YFSETQ. CDR3 length equals 13 residues. CDR3 DNA sequence: TGCGCCAGCAGTATCGACACCCCCTATGGCTACACCTTC. It is translated as CASSIDTPYGYTF.